Shown below are 26 T cell receptor beta chains from a single sample sequenced in a study of CD8 T cells in Susac syndrome. It was with random hexamers that about 0.45 to 1 ug RNA was reverse transcribed. TCRdb reprocessed the immunoSEQ multiplex PCR reads via MiXCR and lists one record per CDR3 protein. The table shows 110,000 or so distinct CDR3 sequences, with 90% to 98% occurring only once. The sequenced sample consisted of CD4+ T cells from PBMCs. These receptors were collected from a human donor in good health.

The genes are TRBV29-1 and TRBJ2-2, with D tentatively TRBD2 (6 bases). CDR3 length equals 15 residues. Germline assignment: CDR1 SQVTM and CDR2 ANQGSEA. V lost 7 bases and J 5 bases, leaving 20 bases between the germline ends. The CDR3 DNA reads TGCAGCGCCCTAGGGTACGGGAGAAGAACCGGGGAGCTGTTTTTT. Translated: CSALGYGRRTGELFF.

V and J are TRBV11-2 and TRBJ2-2, with 7 positions matching TRBD2. V shed 5 bases, J shed 4 bases, and the junction held 10 bases outside the gene matches. CDR1 is SGHAT, CDR2 FQNNGV, per germline. This CDR3 contains 16 residues. The CDR3: CASSGRASPSTGELFF. The CDR3 nucleotides are TGTGCCAGCAGCGGGAGGGCGTCCCCTTCCACCGGGGAGCTGTTTTTT.

A single count supports this clonotype. This chain joins TRBV29-1 and TRBJ1-1; no reliable D call. The CDR3 runs to 13 residues. Germline CDR1 is SQVTM and CDR2 is ANQGSEA. The germline V and J ends were trimmed by 3 bases and 1 base, with 9 bases remaining between them. CDR3 sequence (DNA): TGCAGCGTTGAGTCTCAACAGAACACTGAAGCTTTCTTT. Translating it yields CSVESQQNTEAFF.

The count of this clonotype is one. The chain has TRBV19 and TRBJ1-5; TRBD1 matches at 9 bases. The J segment lost 2 bases and the V segment lost 5 bases, leaving 4 bases of the junction unmatched. The CDR3 has 15 residues. Per the germline V gene, CDR1 is LNHDA and CDR2 is SQIVND (reference sequence). CDR3 in DNA: TGTGCCAGTAGTTCCCGACAGGGGGGCAATCAGCCCCAGCATTTT. Translation gives CASSSRQGGNQPQHF.

V and J are TRBV6-1 and TRBJ2-3; tentatively, D is TRBD2 (6 bases). The CDR3 contains 16 residues. Between the trimmed V and J ends, which lost 4 bases and 1 base, there was a span of 15 bases. Germline CDR1 is MNHNS and CDR2 is SASEGT. The CDR3 region is CASSGGLKAGTDTQYF. CDR3 bases: TGTGCCAGCAGTGGGGGACTGAAGGCCGGCACAGATACGCAGTATTTT.

The genes are TRBV29-1 and TRBJ1-2; D uncertain. Trimming left V 5 bases short and J 0 bases short, with 7 bases between. The germline CDR1 and CDR2 sequences are SQVTM and ANQGSEA. This CDR3 has 12 amino acids. Here the CDR3 DNA reads TGCAGCGTTCCTTCTCCTAACTATGGCTACACCTTC. It yields the protein CSVPSPNYGYTF. The variable domain in full, completed from reference TRBV29-1 and TRBJ1-2, reads SAVISQKPSRDICQRGTSLTIQCQVDSQVTMMFWYRQQPGQSLTLIATANQGSEATYESGFVIDKFPISRPNLTFSTLTVSNMSPEDSSIYLCSVPSPNYGYTFGSGTRLTVV.

The DNA of the CDR3 is TGTGCCAGCAGCTTTCGGGAAAGCTCCTACGAGCAGTACTTC. This encodes CASSFRESSYEQYF. V gene TRBV7-9 combines with J gene TRBJ2-7; tentative D call: TRBD2 (5 bases). With 3 bases removed from V and 0 bases from J, the gap between germline ends came to 9 bases. Germline values: CDR1 SEHNR, CDR2 FQNEAQ (reference sequence). The CDR3 is made up of 14 amino acids. The variable domain in full, with the rest retrieved from reference TRBV7-9 and TRBJ2-7, is DTGVSQNPRHKITKRGQNVTFRCDPISEHNRLYWYRQTLGQGPEFLTYFQNEAQLEKSRLLSDRFSAERPKGSFSTLEIQRTEQGDSAMYLCASSFRESSYEQYFGPGTRLTVT.

The V call is TRBV29-1, the J call TRBJ2-7; TRBD1 aligns across 7 bases. The CDR3 runs 12 residues. The V gene end was trimmed by 5 bases and the J gene end by 9 bases; junction bases not matched to a gene: 10. Germline V gene sequence: CDR1 SQVTM, CDR2 ANQGSEA. The chain's CDR3 is CSVRLTGKGQYF. The CDR3 DNA reads TGCAGCGTTCGACTGACAGGGAAGGGGCAGTACTTC.

The J gene is TRBJ2-5, the V gene TRBV29-1, with 9 bases lining up with TRBD2. The CDR3 length is 13 residues. The V gene end was trimmed by 4 bases and the J gene end by 5 bases; junction bases not matched to a gene: 5. Germline CDR1 is SQVTM and CDR2 is ANQGSEA. CDR3: CSVGGGRAETQYF. CDR3 DNA sequence: TGCAGCGTTGGGGGCGGGAGGGCCGAGACCCAGTACTTC.

The chain couples TRBV7-2 to TRBJ1-2, with 7 bases matching TRBD1. The CDR3 is 15 amino acids. Germline CDR1 reads SGHTA; CDR2 reads FQGNSA. J gave up 0 bases and V 4 bases, and 5 bases lay outside the gene matches. CDR3 coding DNA: TGTGCCAGCAGCTGGGGACAGACCCCTAACTATGGCTACACCTTC. Translated, it gives CASSWGQTPNYGYTF.

The chain has TRBV30 and TRBJ2-5; D ambiguous. Germline V gives CDR1 GTSNPN, CDR2 SVGIG (reference sequence). This CDR3 has 12 residues. Trimming took off 0 bases at V and 5 bases at J, with 7 bases between the two ends. The CDR3 loop reads CAWSVTRETQYF. Here the CDR3 DNA reads TGTGCCTGGAGTGTAACCAGGGAGACCCAGTACTTC.

The rearrangement joins TRBV28 to TRBJ2-6; D ambiguous. The CDR3 length is 17 residues. Trimming removed 6 bases from V and 4 bases from J, with 19 bases in between. The germline CDR1 and CDR2 sequences are MDHEN and SYDVKM. CDR3 region: CASSSSPGLMGANVLTF. As DNA, the CDR3 is TGTGCCAGCAGCTCCTCACCAGGCTTAATGGGGGCCAACGTCCTGACTTTC. Full variable domain (rest looked up from reference TRBV28 and TRBJ2-6): DVKVTQSSRYLVKRTGEKVFLECVQDMDHENMFWYRQDPGLGLRLIYFSYDVKMKEKGDIPEGYSVSREKKERFSLILESASTNQTSMYLCASSSSPGLMGANVLTFGAGSRLTVL.

This chain connects TRBV4-3 to TRBJ2-5, with TRBD2 identical over 9 bases. The J segment lost 5 bases and the V segment lost 4 bases, leaving 5 bases of the junction unmatched. Germline assignment: CDR1 LGHNA and CDR2 YSLEER. This CDR3 contains 14 residues. The CDR3 here is CASSRGTSYETQYF. DNA for the CDR3: TGCGCCAGCAGCCGGGGGACTAGCTACGAGACCCAGTACTTC.

The chain has TRBV2 and TRBJ2-7; possibly TRBD2 for D (5 bases). V dropped 1 base and J dropped 2 bases, with 12 bases sitting between them. Germline V CDR1 and CDR2: SNHLY, FYNNEI. The CDR3 consists of 15 residues. The CDR3 region has the DNA TGTGCCAGCAGTGAAGTATCTGGACTTCCCTACGAGCAGTACTTC. Translation: CASSEVSGLPYEQYF.

This chain links TRBV20-1 with TRBJ1-5; D is unresolved. In germline, CDR1 is DFQATT, CDR2 SNEGSKA (reference sequence). CDR3 length equals 12 residues. Trimming cost V 3 bases and J 4 bases, with 7 bases left between them. This CDR3 reads CSARGGNQPQHF. The CDR3 coding sequence is TGCAGTGCTAGGGGTGGGAATCAGCCCCAGCATTTT.

This sequence joins TRBV27 and TRBJ2-7; TRBD2 matches at 12 bases. The CDR3 sequence is 15 residues long. Germline CDR1 and CDR2: MNHEY and SMNVEV (reference sequence). Trimming at V came to 4 bases and at J to 3 bases, leaving 4 bases not matched to a gene. CDR3 region: CASSSRTSGNYEQYF. Written as DNA, the CDR3 is TGTGCCAGCAGTTCTCGGACTAGCGGGAACTACGAGCAGTACTTC.

The chain links TRBV14 to TRBJ2-2; D uncertain. Germline values: CDR1 SGHDN, CDR2 FVKESK. V lost 1 base and J 0 bases, leaving 6 bases between the germline ends. The CDR3 is made up of 15 amino acids. In nucleotides, the CDR3 is TGTGCCAGCAGCCAAGTAATCGCGAACACCGGGGAGCTGTTTTTT. This translates into CASSQVIANTGELFF.

This clonotype was picked up one time. This chain links TRBV29-1 with TRBJ1-1; 7 bases fit TRBD1. Looked up from germline, CDR1 is SQVTM and CDR2 is ANQGSEA. There are 14 residues in the CDR3. V was pared by 1 base and J by 7 bases, with 9 bases of the junction left unmatched. The CDR3 protein is CSVEGDSGGREAFF. The CDR3 DNA reads as TGCAGCGTTGAAGGGGACAGCGGCGGACGTGAAGCTTTCTTT.

V usage is TRBV30 and J usage is TRBJ2-7, with D tentatively TRBD1 (6 bases). V lost 3 bases to trimming and J lost 6 bases, with 15 bases between them. The CDR3 is 13 amino acids. Germline CDR1 reads GTSNPN; CDR2 reads SVGIG (reference sequence). The CDR3 DNA sequence: TGTGCCTGGAGCGGGGACATGCGAGGCGAGCAGTACTTC. Its protein product is CAWSGDMRGEQYF.

The V and J genes are TRBV7-2 and TRBJ2-1, with TRBD2 matching 11 bases. Trimming took 5 bases from V and 4 from J; bases not matched to a gene: 4. Per germline, CDR1 SGHTA and CDR2 FQGNSA. This CDR3 has 15 amino acids. The CDR3 sequence is CASSLTSGTYNEQFF. CDR3 DNA sequence: TGTGCCAGCAGCCTGACTAGCGGGACGTACAATGAGCAGTTCTTC.

V and J are TRBV29-1 and TRBJ1-2; D might be TRBD1 (5 bases). The germline CDR1 and CDR2 sequences are SQVTM and ANQGSEA. The CDR3 contains 11 residues. The V and J ends lost 1 base and 7 bases respectively, with 7 bases between them. The CDR3 protein is CSVEAGGGYTF. The CDR3 DNA reads as TGCAGCGTTGAAGCGGGGGGTGGCTACACCTTC.

This clonotype was recorded a few times. The rearrangement joins TRBV4-1 to TRBJ2-5; no clear D. Germline-derived CDR1 and CDR2 are MGHRA and YSYEKL. The length of the CDR3 is 13 residues. The V gene lost 2 bases and the J gene lost 5 bases, with 9 bases spanning the gap. The CDR3 reads CASSQLVRETQYF. In nucleotides, the CDR3 is TGCGCCAGCAGCCAATTAGTCCGGGAGACCCAGTACTTC.

V gene TRBV30 combines with J gene TRBJ2-1; possibly TRBD2 for D (6 bases). The CDR3 is made up of 16 amino acids. Germline V CDR1 and CDR2: GTSNPN, SVGIG (reference sequence). Trimming stripped 0 bases from V and 3 bases from J, with 15 bases between. CDR3 DNA sequence: TGTGCCTGGAGTGTACTAGGACGGGGGAGCTACAATGAGCAGTTCTTC. Translated, it gives CAWSVLGRGSYNEQFF. The whole variable domain, filled in from reference TRBV30 and TRBJ2-1, reads SQTIHQWPATLVQPVGSPLSLECTVEGTSNPNLYWYRQAAGRGLQLLFYSVGIGQISSEVPQNLSASRPQDRQFILSSKKLLLSDSGFYLCAWSVLGRGSYNEQFFGPGTRLTVL.

The rearrangement uses TRBV9 and TRBJ2-3; 9 bases agree with TRBD2. The CDR3 covers 15 residues. With 4 bases clipped from V and 4 bases from J, the junction kept 7 bases outside the gene matches. Germline lookup yields CDR1 SGDLS and CDR2 YYNGEE. In nucleotides, the CDR3 is TGTGCCAGCAGCCCTTCTAGCGGGAAGGCAGATACGCAGTATTTT. Protein: CASSPSSGKADTQYF.

This clonotype appeared once. This chain connects TRBV5-1 to TRBJ2-7; TRBD1 matches at 7 bases. Germline-derived CDR1 and CDR2 are SGHRS and YFSETQ. The V segment lost 4 bases and the J segment 3 bases; nucleotides outside the gene matches: 7. The CDR3 loop spans 14 amino acids. In DNA form, the CDR3 reads TGCGCCAGCAGCGAACAGGGGTCCAACTACGAGCAGTACTTC. This sequence encodes CASSEQGSNYEQYF.

The chain couples TRBV29-1 to TRBJ1-5; a possible D gene is TRBD1 (6 bases). Germline values: CDR1 SQVTM, CDR2 ANQGSEA. V was cut by 0 bases and J by 6 bases, with 12 bases left in between. There are 14 residues in the CDR3. CDR3 region: CSVEDGGAPQPQHF. The CDR3 DNA reads as TGCAGCGTTGAAGATGGGGGGGCCCCTCAGCCCCAGCATTTT.